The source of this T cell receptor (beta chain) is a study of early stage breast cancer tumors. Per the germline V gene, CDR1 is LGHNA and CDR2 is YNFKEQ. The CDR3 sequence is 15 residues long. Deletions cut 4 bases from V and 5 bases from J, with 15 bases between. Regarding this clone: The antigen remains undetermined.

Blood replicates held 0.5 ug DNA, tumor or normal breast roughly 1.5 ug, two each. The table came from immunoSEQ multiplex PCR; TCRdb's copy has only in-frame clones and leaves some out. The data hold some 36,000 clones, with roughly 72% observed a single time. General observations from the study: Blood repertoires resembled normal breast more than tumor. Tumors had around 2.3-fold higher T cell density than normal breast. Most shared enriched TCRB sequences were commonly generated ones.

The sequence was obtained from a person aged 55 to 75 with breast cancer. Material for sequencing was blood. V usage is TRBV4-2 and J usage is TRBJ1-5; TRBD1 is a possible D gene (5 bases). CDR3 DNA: TGTGCCAGCAGCCGGGACCCAGGGACCGATCAGCCCCAGCATTTT. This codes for CASSRDPGTDQPQHF.